This T cell receptor beta chain was captured by sequencing in a study of cytomegalovirus exposure and HLA in healthy donors. Study conclusions and caveats: Prior analysis indicated that the majority of TCR beta V segments exhibited productivity approximately 90% or approximately 30% of the time. Highest at DRB1 and lowest at HLA-C, TCR association rates differed among HLA loci in a later analysis. Accurate predictions that matched the HLA-A and HLA-B alleles of most subjects were reportedly made from TCR beta sequences.

The CDR3 consists of 14 residues. From germline, CDR1 is SQVTM and CDR2 ANQGSEA. Unmatched junction bases numbered 3, after V lost 1 base and J lost 3 bases. This clone was recorded only once. Its antigen is unidentified. PCR amplification relied on 60 Vbeta primers (plus 13 Jbeta primers). Sequencing was performed with immunoSEQ multiplex PCR; in TCRdb, only in-frame clones are kept and a portion is missing. The sample shows some 140,000 clones, 70% to 75% of them seen only once. The source material was PBMCs. The rearrangement links TRBV29-1 to TRBJ1-1, with 9 bases that match TRBD1. The receptor was derived from a man aged 25 to 45 in good health and CMV-seronegative. The CDR3 is CSVEVTGGYTEAFF. CDR3 in DNA: TGCAGCGTTGAAGTGACAGGGGGGTACACTGAAGCTTTCTTT.